This TCR beta chain was sequenced during a study of T cells in Graves' hyperthyroidism and ophthalmopathy. Study findings and constraints: In the blood, most expanded thyroid clonotypes above 0.001 appeared as well.

From RNA transcripts, TCR beta CDR3 regions were amplified. HTBI primers drove first-round RT-PCR of the TCR CDR3. A single record per CDR3 protein comes from TCRdb applying MiXCR to the multiplex PCR reads. The repertoire includes about 570,000 distinct CDR3 sequences, about 45% of them detected once, and 19% sits in the top ten. As concerns this clonotype: The antigen remains undetermined.

V was shortened by 3 bases and J by 2 bases, with 13 bases between the two germline ends. This CDR3 is 15 amino acids long. The germline V gene has CDR1 LNHNV and CDR2 YYDKDF (reference sequence). This chain connects TRBV15 to TRBJ1-2; the D gene is possibly TRBD1 (5 bases). The TCR sequence derives from an adult woman with Graves' disease, either hyperthyroidism or ophthalmopathy (not recorded which). Sequences were obtained from peripheral blood or thyroid tissue (not recorded which). The CDR3 reads CATSSQDKINYGYTF. For the CDR3, the DNA is TGTGCCACCAGCAGCCAGGACAAGATAAACTATGGCTACACCTTC.